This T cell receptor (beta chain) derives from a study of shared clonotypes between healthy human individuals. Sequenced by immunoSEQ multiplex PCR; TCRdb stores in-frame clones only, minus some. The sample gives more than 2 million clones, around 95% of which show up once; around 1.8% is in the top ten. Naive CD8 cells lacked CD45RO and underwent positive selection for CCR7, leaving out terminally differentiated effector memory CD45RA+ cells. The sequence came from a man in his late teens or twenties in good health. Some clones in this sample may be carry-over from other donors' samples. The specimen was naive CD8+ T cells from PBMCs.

DNA for the CDR3: TGTGCCAGCAGTGGTTACAGTGACACTGAAGCTTTCTTT. Translating it yields CASSGYSDTEAFF. The J gene is TRBJ1-1, the V gene TRBV2, with D unclear. Germline V gene data show CDR1 as SNHLY and CDR2 as FYNNEI. With 4 bases removed from V and 3 bases from J, the gap between germline ends came to 9 bases. This CDR3 is 13 amino acids long.